This is a list of T cell receptor beta chains from one sample in a study of CD8+ T cells in alopecia areata. Sequencing was performed with immunoSEQ multiplex PCR; in TCRdb, only in-frame clones are kept and a portion is missing. Here the sample spans more than 90,000 clones, about 54% being singletons. The sample consisted of CD8+ T cells sorted from blood, taken at week 4, from a patient treated with tofacitinib. Source of these receptors: a human donor with alopecia areata. Each CDR3 is given with its conserved first and last residue. The D gene is left open where the match is weak. Rows give clone size only sometimes, using once, few, many, or a class for an expanded clone.

cdr3_nt cdr3_aa clone_size d_call j_call v_call
TGCAGCGTTGAAGATCGGGTCCCGGCCCGGGGGATCGGTGGCTACACCTTC CSVEDRVPARGIGGYTF once . TRBJ1-2 TRBV29-1
TGTGCCGTAGGGGGACTAGAGAATGAGCAGTTCTTC CAVGGLENEQFF few TRBD2 TRBJ2-1 TRBV2
TGTGCCAGCAGCCAAGGACTAGCGGTTAACACAGATACGCAGTATTTT CASSQGLAVNTDTQYF . TRBD2 TRBJ2-3 TRBV7-3
TGTGCCTGGAGCGACGACCTCACTGAAGCTTTCTTT CAWSDDLTEAFF . . TRBJ1-1 TRBV30
TGCGCCAGCAGCCAACATTCTTCGGGACAAGCCTACGAGCAGTACTTC CASSQHSSGQAYEQYF . . TRBJ2-7 TRBV4-3
TGTGCCTGGAGTGGAAGCTACGAGCAGTACTTC CAWSGSYEQYF few . TRBJ2-7 TRBV30
TGTGCCAGTAGACTCCGGGACAGCACGTACGAGCAGTACTTC CASRLRDSTYEQYF . TRBD1 TRBJ2-7 TRBV19
TGTGCTAGTGGCCCCCCCCTCAGTGCAGGGGCCAACGTCCTGACTTTC CASGPPLSAGANVLTF few . TRBJ2-6 TRBV12-5
TGTGCCATCAGTGAGGCTAGCGGGGGCCTCACAGATACGCAGTATTTT CAISEASGGLTDTQYF . TRBD2 TRBJ2-3 TRBV10-3
TGTGCCAGCAGCAGCTCAGGGGGCAAGGGGCAGTTCTTC CASSSSGGKGQFF . TRBD1 TRBJ2-1 TRBV11-1
TGTGCCAGCAGCTCGAAAGGGGCCTACGAGCAGTACTTC CASSSKGAYEQYF . . TRBJ2-7 TRBV7-9
TGTGCCAGCAGCGCCTTGGGGCACCCTGGACAGCCCCAGCATTTT CASSALGHPGQPQHF . . TRBJ1-5 TRBV9
TGCAGCGTTTGGGTTTTGGACTCTGGGGCCAACGTCCTGACTTTC CSVWVLDSGANVLTF . . TRBJ2-6 TRBV29-1
TGTGCCTGGAGTGGGACAGGGTGGACTGAAGCTTTCTTT CAWSGTGWTEAFF . TRBD1 TRBJ1-1 TRBV30
TGTGCCAGCAGTACCAGCTCCTACAATGAGCAGTTCTTC CASSTSSYNEQFF . . TRBJ2-1 TRBV27
TGCGCCAGCAGCCAAGATGGACAGGGCACAGATACGCAGTATTTT CASSQDGQGTDTQYF . TRBD1 TRBJ2-3 TRBV4-1
TGTGCCAGCAGCGGACAGGGGGCGAACATTCAGTACTTC CASSGQGANIQYF . TRBD1 TRBJ2-4 TRBV27
TGTGCCAGCAGTGAGTCCGGCCCGGGCGGGGGGGCAGATACGCAGTATTTT CASSESGPGGGADTQYF few TRBD2 TRBJ2-3 TRBV6-4
TGTGCCAGCAGCATAACCCCACAAGGGACCCAGTACTTC CASSITPQGTQYF . . TRBJ2-5 TRBV28
TGTGCCAGCAGCTCGACTAGCGGGGGGGCAGATACGCAGTATTTT CASSSTSGGADTQYF . TRBD2 TRBJ2-3 TRBV7-9
TGTGCCAGCAGTTACTCCAAGTACCAAGAGACCCAGTACTTC CASSYSKYQETQYF . . TRBJ2-5 TRBV6-5
TGCGCCAGCAGCTTGAAGGGACATACTAATGAAAAACTGTTTTTT CASSLKGHTNEKLFF . . TRBJ1-4 TRBV5-1
TGTGCCAGCAGTTTACTAGCGGGCGAGAGCACAGATACGCAGTATTTT CASSLLAGESTDTQYF . TRBD2 TRBJ2-3 TRBV27
TGTGCCAGCAGTTACTCAAGGGAGCTGTTTTTT CASSYSRELFF many . TRBJ2-2 TRBV6-6
TGCAGCGTTGAAGTGGGTCCCGGAGGGAATCAGCCCCAGCATTTT CSVEVGPGGNQPQHF few . TRBJ1-5 TRBV29-1
TGTGCCAGCAGCTCCCTAGGACTCCAAGAGACCCAGTACTTC CASSSLGLQETQYF . . TRBJ2-5 TRBV13
TGTGCCAGCCAAAGGGCGCCGGAGACCCAGTACTTC CASQRAPETQYF . . TRBJ2-5 TRBV2
TGTGCCAGTAGTATCGGTGAGGTGTCCTACAATGAGCAGTTCTTC CASSIGEVSYNEQFF . . TRBJ2-1 TRBV19
TGTGCCAGCAGTTTACTAGTCGGGGATACGCAGTATTTT CASSLLVGDTQYF . . TRBJ2-3 TRBV13
TGCAGCGTCGAAGACAGGGGGCGCCTCAATGAGCAGTTCTTC CSVEDRGRLNEQFF . TRBD1 TRBJ2-1 TRBV29-1
TGCGCCAACCGGGACGCTACAGTCTATGGCTACACCTTC CANRDATVYGYTF . . TRBJ1-2 TRBV4-1
TGCGCCAGCAGCCATCGGACTGGCTACCAAGAGACCCAGTACTTC CASSHRTGYQETQYF . . TRBJ2-5 TRBV5-1
TGTGCCAGCAGCCACGCAGGTCCGCAGTATTTT CASSHAGPQYF . . TRBJ2-3 TRBV11-2
TGTGCCAGCCGTACCACGGGATCGTCAACTGAAGCTTTCTTT CASRTTGSSTEAFF . . TRBJ1-1 TRBV5-6
TGCAGCGTTGAAACGGGCAGGGGTAACTATGGCTACACCTTC CSVETGRGNYGYTF few . TRBJ1-2 TRBV29-1
TGTGCCAGCAGCTTCCCGTCCCAGGGACTCTATGGAACCGGGGAGCTGTTTTTT CASSFPSQGLYGTGELFF many . TRBJ2-2 TRBV5-4
TGTGCCAGCAGTTTATCGGCGGGCGGGGGTCCTAGCTCCTACGAGCAGTACTTC CASSLSAGGGPSSYEQYF . TRBD2 TRBJ2-7 TRBV27
TGTGCCAGCAGTAAAACGCACAGGGGGCCGGAACTTGTCGGCGTTAATGAGCAGTTCTTC CASSKTHRGPELVGVNEQFF . TRBD1 TRBJ2-1 TRBV2
TGTGCCAGCAGTGACCCTCTAGCACGGGAGACCCAGTACTTC CASSDPLARETQYF . . TRBJ2-5 TRBV2
TGTGCCAGCGGTTTACGGCAGGGAGGTGACTATGGCTACACCTTC CASGLRQGGDYGYTF . . TRBJ1-2 TRBV27
TGTGCCTGGAGTTTGGGGGCGGCCGAAGCTTTCTTT CAWSLGAAEAFF . . TRBJ1-1 TRBV30
TGTGCCACCTGGGCTGACGAGGGCGGTCAGCCCCAGCATTTT CATWADEGGQPQHF . . TRBJ1-5 TRBV10-3
TGTGCCAGCAGCTCGACAGGGGGCAGGGGCACCGGGGAGCTGTTTTTT CASSSTGGRGTGELFF . TRBD1 TRBJ2-2 TRBV5-4
TGCGCCAGCAGCCAAGATCGGACGCCTGCCTACGAGCAGTACTTC CASSQDRTPAYEQYF . . TRBJ2-7 TRBV4-3
TGCAGCGTTTTGACAGGGTATGACTACGAGCAGTACTTC CSVLTGYDYEQYF few TRBD1 TRBJ2-7 TRBV29-1
TGTGCCAGCGAGATGATGGACCGGACCCTCAAGGAGACCCAGTACTTC CASEMMDRTLKETQYF . . TRBJ2-5 TRBV7-9